Following are 30 T cell receptor beta chains from one sample sequenced in a study of blood T cell repertoires in COVID-19. The repertoire was sequenced with immunoSEQ multiplex PCR; TCRdb's copy has only in-frame clones and lacks some. The sample contains 80,000 to 95,000 clones, about 79% of which appear only once. Sequenced material: peripheral blood. These receptors were obtained from a woman aged 45 to 65 with acute or convalescent COVID-19.

V gene TRBV6-5 combines with J gene TRBJ2-2; TRBD1 matches 8 bases. The CDR3 runs 14 residues. Trimming cost V 5 bases and J 3 bases; bases outside gene matches: 2. Germline V gives CDR1 MNHEY, CDR2 SVGAGI. This CDR3 is CASSRDRYTGELFF. CDR3 in DNA: TGTGCCAGCAGTCGGGACAGGTACACCGGGGAGCTGTTTTTT.

The sample holds a few counts of this clone. The V call is TRBV7-6, the J call TRBJ2-1, with a weak D call TRBD2 (7 bases). From germline, CDR1 is SGHVS and CDR2 FNYEAQ. The ends were cut back, 1 base at V and 4 bases at J, with 11 bases in the middle. This CDR3 is 15 amino acids long. In DNA form, the CDR3 reads TGTGCCAGCAGCTTAGAGGGGGGGCAGTACAATGAGCAGTTCTTC. Translating gives CASSLEGGQYNEQFF.

The gene calls are TRBV7-8 and TRBJ2-1, with TRBD2 matching over 8 bases. V was clipped by 5 bases and J by 6 bases; unmatched bases: 9. Per germline, CDR1 SGHVS and CDR2 FQNEAQ. This CDR3 has 15 residues. The CDR3 coding sequence is TGTGCCAGCAGCAGTAGCGGGGCCGAACGCAATGAGCAGTTCTTC. Its translation: CASSSSGAERNEQFF.

The chain has TRBV7-8 and TRBJ2-3, with 8 bases lining up with TRBD1. Germline CDR1 SGHVS, CDR2 FQNEAQ. The V segment lost 8 bases and the J segment 5 bases; nucleotides outside the gene matches: 12. The CDR3 consists of 15 residues. CDR3 nucleotide sequence: TGTGCCAGCGGATCCCGAGGACAGGGAGGAGATACGCAGTATTTT. Translating it yields CASGSRGQGGDTQYF.

CDR3 protein: CSVDSGPDTGELFF. The CDR3 bases are TGCAGCGTTGACAGTGGGCCCGACACCGGGGAGCTGTTTTTT. This rearrangement joins TRBV29-1 to TRBJ2-2, with unresolved D. CDR3 size: 14 residues. Germline CDR1 and CDR2: SQVTM and ANQGSEA. V was clipped by 3 bases and J by 3 bases, with 11 bases between them.

The rearrangement joins TRBV30 to TRBJ1-4, with TRBD1 matching 11 bases. The CDR3 is 14 amino acids. Trimming cost V 2 bases and J 7 bases; bases outside gene matches: 3. The germline CDR1 and CDR2 sequences are GTSNPN and SVGIG (reference sequence). The CDR3 DNA follows: TGTGCCTGGAGTACCGGGACAGGGGGTGAAAAACTGTTTTTT. Its translation is CAWSTGTGGEKLFF.

This clone showed up just once. The rearrangement joins TRBV5-6 to TRBJ2-5; D unclear. V was clipped by 3 bases and J by 2 bases, with 8 bases between them. The CDR3 is made up of 13 amino acids. Germline CDR1 reads SGHDT; CDR2 reads YYEEEE. For the CDR3, the DNA is TGTGCCAGCAGCTCCTACAGTCAAGAGACCCAGTACTTC. Protein: CASSSYSQETQYF.

This chain joins TRBV25-1 and TRBJ1-4; D possibly corresponds to TRBD1 (6 bases). The CDR3 spans 15 residues. CDR1 is MGHDK, CDR2 SYGVNS, per germline. V lost 2 bases to trimming and J lost 2 bases, with 9 bases between them. CDR3 in DNA: TGTGCCAGCAGTGAACTTGGGGGCACTAATGAAAAACTGTTTTTT. Translating it yields CASSELGGTNEKLFF.

The chain has TRBV7-9 and TRBJ2-7; 7 bases map to TRBD2. Germline CDR1 and CDR2: SEHNR and FQNEAQ (reference sequence). V trimming: 4 bases; J trimming: 0 bases; junction bases outside the gene matches: 6. This CDR3 region has 15 residues. CDR3 sequence: CASSSRLADSYEQYF. The DNA for the CDR3 is TGTGCCAGCAGCTCCCGGCTAGCGGACTCCTACGAGCAGTACTTC.

The chain has TRBV7-3 and TRBJ2-2, with 11 bases fitting TRBD2. Germline CDR1 SGHTA, CDR2 FQGTGA. J was trimmed by 2 bases and V by 5 bases; bases with no gene match: 10. The length of the CDR3 is 18 residues. Here the CDR3 reads CASSLFLAGGPNTGELFF. CDR3 bases: TGTGCCAGCAGCCTCTTTCTAGCGGGGGGACCCAACACCGGGGAGCTGTTTTTT. Variable domain in full (rest from reference TRBV7-3 and TRBJ2-2): GAGVSQTPSNKVTEKGKYVELRCDPISGHTALYWYRQSLGQGPEFLIYFQGTGAADDSGLPNDRFFAVRPEGSVSTLKIQRTERGDSAVYLCASSLFLAGGPNTGELFFGEGSRLTVL.

This sequence joins TRBV11-2 and TRBJ2-7, with D possibly being TRBD2 (5 bases). The CDR3 runs 12 residues. Between the trimmed V and J ends, which lost 7 bases and 1 base, there was a span of 8 bases. Per the germline V gene, CDR1 is SGHAT and CDR2 is FQNNGV. This chain's CDR3 is CASTRGSYEQYF. The CDR3 DNA reads TGTGCCAGCACCCGGGGTTCCTACGAGCAGTACTTC.

Concerning this clone: Mismatch with germline at one junction end may stem from a read error. This chain connects TRBV5-1 to TRBJ2-5; 7 nucleotides match TRBD1. The CDR3 loop spans 13 amino acids. Germline CDR1 SGHRS, CDR2 YFSETQ. The chain's CDR3 is CASTLTGSETQYF. The CDR3 coding sequence is TGCGCCAGCACCTTGACAGGGTCAGAGACCCAGTACTTC.

The CDR3 loop is CASSYQRGGPETQYF. In DNA, the CDR3 is TGTGCCAGCAGTTACCAGCGGGGGGGACCAGAGACCCAGTACTTC. The V gene is TRBV6-5, the J gene TRBJ2-5; 10 bases line up with TRBD2. The CDR3 covers 15 residues. The V gene end was trimmed by 2 bases and the J gene end by 4 bases; junction bases not matched to a gene: 4. Germline CDR1 and CDR2: MNHEY and SVGAGI.

This clone was detected only once. The V call is TRBV19, the J call TRBJ2-3, with D tentatively TRBD1 (6 bases). The CDR3 runs 16 residues. Germline loops: CDR1 LNHDA, CDR2 SQIVND (reference sequence). Trimming took 3 bases from V and 0 from J, leaving 13 bases between them. The CDR3 is CASSIRGTYSTDTQYF. The CDR3 DNA reads TGTGCCAGTAGTATTAGGGGGACCTATAGCACAGATACGCAGTATTTT.

This clone was counted once. This sequence joins TRBV12-3 or TRBV12-4 and TRBJ2-7; no firm D call. This CDR3 contains 12 residues. Trimming removed 2 bases from V and 4 bases from J, with 6 bases in between. CDR3: CASSLLEYEQYF. The CDR3 nucleotides read TGTGCCAGCAGTTTATTGGAGTACGAGCAGTACTTC.

The chain combines TRBV3-1 (or the pseudogene TRBV3-2) with TRBJ1-2, with D perhaps matching TRBD1 (6 bases). Trimming removed 1 base from V and 4 bases from J, with 13 bases in between. Germline V gene lookup returns CDR1 LGHDT and CDR2 YNNKEL (reference sequence). CDR3 length: 15 residues. CDR3 region: CASSQGRRTVYGYTF. The CDR3 region has the DNA TGTGCCAGCAGCCAAGGACGAAGGACAGTCTATGGCTACACCTTC.

The sample holds many counts of this clone. The chain is built from TRBV2 and TRBJ2-7; D is uncertain. The CDR3 spans 11 residues. V was pared by 5 bases and J by 4 bases, with 6 bases between. Germline V CDR1 and CDR2: SNHLY, FYNNEI. The CDR3 loop reads CASSPEYEQYF. The DNA for the CDR3 is TGTGCCAGCAGTCCCGAGTACGAGCAGTACTTC.

The count of this clone is one. The chain links TRBV4-2 to TRBJ2-7; unclear D gene. V lost 1 base to trimming and J lost 0 bases, with 7 bases between them. The CDR3 contains 14 residues. Germline CDR1 LGHNA, CDR2 YNFKEQ. The CDR3 loop reads CASSQATTSYEQYF. The CDR3 nucleotides are TGTGCCAGCAGCCAAGCCACTACCTCCTACGAGCAGTACTTC.

J is TRBJ1-2 and V is TRBV3-1 (or the pseudogene TRBV3-2), with 8 bases lining up with TRBD1. With 2 bases clipped from V and 3 bases from J, the junction kept 2 bases outside the gene matches. The germline V gene has CDR1 LGHDT and CDR2 YNNKEL (reference sequence). The CDR3 spans 14 residues. CDR3 sequence reads: CASSQQGAHYGYTF. In nucleotides, the CDR3 is TGTGCCAGCAGCCAACAGGGGGCGCACTATGGCTACACCTTC.

The gene calls are TRBV9 and TRBJ1-2, with 7 bases matching TRBD1. The CDR3 totals 15 residues. The V and J ends lost 3 bases and 8 bases, in that order; junction bases with no gene match: 13. CDR1 and CDR2 from the germline V gene are SGDLS and YYNGEE. CDR3 residues: CASSDLRRGAMGYTF. In nucleotides, the CDR3 is TGTGCCAGCAGCGACCTCCGCAGGGGGGCCATGGGCTACACCTTC.

The chain carries TRBV6-4 and TRBJ2-5, with TRBD2 identical over 7 bases. CDR1 and CDR2 (germline): MRHNA, SNTAGT. CDR3 size: 15 residues. V trimming: 6 bases; J trimming: 4 bases; junction bases outside the gene matches: 11. This CDR3 is CASSDGWGGRETQYF. CDR3 in DNA: TGTGCCAGCAGCGACGGTTGGGGGGGTCGAGAGACCCAGTACTTC.

This chain uses TRBV10-3 with TRBJ1-3; D is unresolved. The CDR3 extends over 14 amino acids. From germline, CDR1 is ENHRY and CDR2 SYGVKD. V lost 5 bases to trimming and J lost 0 bases, with 8 bases between them. The CDR3 here is CAISPFSSGNTIYF. As DNA, the CDR3 is TGTGCCATCAGTCCATTTTCCTCTGGAAACACCATATATTTT.

The chain uses TRBV3-1 (or the pseudogene TRBV3-2) and TRBJ2-7; perhaps TRBD1 as D (6 bases). The ends were cut back, 1 base at V and 3 bases at J, with 16 bases in the middle. This CDR3 has 16 residues. Germline-derived CDR1 and CDR2 are LGHDT and YNNKEL (reference sequence). The CDR3 sequence is CASSQVWDIGIYEQYF. The CDR3, as DNA: TGTGCCAGCAGCCAAGTATGGGACATTGGCATCTACGAGCAGTACTTC.

This clone was counted once. The genes are TRBV7-2 and TRBJ1-5, with D possibly TRBD1 on 6 matching bases. The CDR3 contains 14 residues. Germline assignment: CDR1 SGHTA and CDR2 FQGNSA. The V end lost 5 bases, the J end lost 7 bases, and 15 bases lay between the germline ends. CDR3 sequence (DNA): TGTGCCAGCAGCCCTCGAGGGGGGGAGCAGCCCCAGCATTTT. It translates to CASSPRGGEQPQHF.

The gene calls are TRBV3-1 (or the pseudogene TRBV3-2) and TRBJ2-1, with 9 bases lining up with TRBD2. The V gene's germline CDR1 is LGHDT and CDR2 YNNKEL (reference sequence). Trimming removed 2 bases from V and 1 base from J; junction bases left unmatched: 6. This CDR3 is built from 17 residues. CDR3 amino acids: CASSQLSRGGSYNEQFF. The CDR3 DNA is TGTGCCAGCAGCCAACTGTCGCGGGGGGGATCCTACAATGAGCAGTTCTTC.

V usage is TRBV6-2 or TRBV6-3 and J usage is TRBJ1-2; 7 positions match TRBD1. CDR3 length: 14 amino acids. After removal of 6 bases from V and 4 bases from J, the junction contained 8 bases not matched to a gene. CDR1 and CDR2 from the germline V gene are MNHEY and SVGEGT. CDR3 bases: TGTGCCAGCAGCCAGCTCTGGGACAGCTATGGCTACACCTTC. As protein: CASSQLWDSYGYTF.

This clone was seen just once. The rearrangement joins TRBV27 to TRBJ1-6; TRBD1 might be the D (6 bases). Trimming removed 8 bases from V and 7 bases from J, with 12 bases in between. The germline gives CDR1 MNHEY, CDR2 SMNVEV (reference sequence). The CDR3 is made up of 13 amino acids. CDR3 in DNA: TGTGCCAGCTCGCAGGGGAGAAATTCACCCCTCCACTTT. Amino acid sequence: CASSQGRNSPLHF.

This clone has only one observation. The J gene is TRBJ1-4, the V gene TRBV6-4; TRBD1 matches 8 bases. The germline CDR1 and CDR2 sequences are MRHNA and SNTAGT. V was pared by 8 bases and J by 10 bases, with 9 bases of the junction left unmatched. The CDR3 loop spans 13 amino acids. The CDR3 region has the DNA TGTGCCAGCGGGGACAGGCCATCGGGAAAACTGTTTTTT. Encoded protein: CASGDRPSGKLFF.

The genes are TRBV6-5 and TRBJ1-5; no reliable D call. The CDR3 covers 15 residues. Germline CDR1 reads MNHEY; CDR2 reads SVGAGI. Deletions cut 6 bases from V and 0 bases from J, with 12 bases between. CDR3 nucleotides: TGTGCCAGCAGCTTCACATTCAATAGCAATCAGCCCCAGCATTTT. The encoded protein is CASSFTFNSNQPQHF.

This clone was observed at least ten times. This chain uses TRBV2 with TRBJ2-7, with no clear D. The CDR3 sequence is 14 residues long. The germline CDR1 and CDR2 sequences are SNHLY and FYNNEI. V was shortened by 5 bases and J by 0 bases, with 11 bases between the two germline ends. As DNA, the CDR3 is TGTGCCAGCAGTCGTGACCGGAGCTCCTACGAGCAGTACTTC. Its translation is CASSRDRSSYEQYF.